Presented here are 18 T cell receptor beta chains from one specimen sequenced in a study of early T cells in non-severe SARS-CoV-2 infection. A single record per CDR3 protein comes from TCRdb applying MiXCR to the 5' RACE reads. Of roughly 81,000 distinct CDR3 sequences detected, 12% appear once; the ten largest clones hold roughly 2.6%. The sequencing input was whole blood. The receptors stem from an adult who was a healthcare worker with PCR-confirmed SARS-CoV-2 infection or an uninfected control (not recorded which).

This clonotype has at least ten counts. This chain links TRBV3-1 with TRBJ1-6; D is unresolved. The CDR3 is 16 residues long. V was shortened by 4 bases and J by 8 bases, with 18 bases between the two germline ends. CDR1 is LGHDT, CDR2 YNNKEL, per germline (reference sequence). For the CDR3, the DNA is TGTGCCAGCAGCCCCGGTCGGACGGGAAGAGATTCACCCCTCCACTTT. As protein: CASSPGRTGRDSPLHF. The variable domain in full, completed from reference TRBV3-1 and TRBJ1-6, reads DTAVSQTPKYLVTQMGNDKSIKCEQNLGHDTMYWYKQDSKKFLKIMFSYNNKELIINETVPNRFSPKSPDKAHLNLHINSLELGDSAVYFCASSPGRTGRDSPLHFGNGTRLTVT.

V usage is TRBV2 and J usage is TRBJ2-1; 8 bases agree with TRBD1. The CDR3 has 16 amino acids. Germline trimming cut 8 bases from V and 8 bases from J; bases unmatched to any gene: 17. Germline-derived CDR1 and CDR2 are SNHLY and FYNNEI. CDR3 region: CASYLDRDPLGDEQFF. The CDR3 nucleotides read TGTGCCAGCTACCTGGACAGGGACCCCCTAGGAGATGAGCAGTTCTTC.

The chain is built from TRBV28 and TRBJ2-3; 9 positions agree with TRBD1. V gave up 6 bases and J gave up 14 bases; unmatched junction bases: 12. This CDR3 contains 13 residues. Germline-derived CDR1 and CDR2 are MDHEN and SYDVKM. DNA for the CDR3: TGTGCCAGCAGAACAGGGGGCCGCCCGACGTGGTATTTT. Protein product: CASRTGGRPTWYF.

The gene calls are TRBV9 and TRBJ2-3; no definite D call. The length of the CDR3 is 15 residues. Germline V CDR1 and CDR2: SGDLS, YYNGEE. V was trimmed by 1 base and J by 2 bases, leaving 11 bases between them. CDR3 coding DNA: TGTGCCAGCAGCGTAACGGCGGCCCCCACAGATACGCAGTATTTT. Its protein product is CASSVTAAPTDTQYF.

This clonotype was seen only a few times. V is TRBV7-3 and J is TRBJ2-1, with 7 bases lining up with TRBD2. The J segment lost 2 bases and the V segment lost 8 bases, leaving 9 bases of the junction unmatched. This CDR3 has 15 residues. Per germline, CDR1 SGHTA and CDR2 FQGTGA. The CDR3 bases are TGTGCCAGCGCTTTGTCAGCGGGGACCTACAATGAGCAGTTCTTC. The encoded protein is CASALSAGTYNEQFF.

This clonotype was counted between two and nine times. The chain joins TRBV20-1 to TRBJ2-3; 14 bases fit TRBD2. The CDR3 has 16 residues. Germline V gene sequence: CDR1 DFQATT, CDR2 SNEGSKA (reference sequence). The V and J ends lost 3 bases and 2 bases, in that order; junction bases with no gene match: 4. CDR3 amino acids: CSASRLAGGTTDTQYF. The CDR3 bases are TGCAGTGCTAGTAGACTAGCGGGAGGGACCACAGATACGCAGTATTTT.

This clonotype has at least ten counts. The chain uses TRBV10-3 and TRBJ2-1; 9 bases match TRBD2. In germline, CDR1 is ENHRY, CDR2 SYGVKD. The CDR3 contains 17 residues. Trimming cost V 3 bases and J 5 bases; bases outside gene matches: 11. The CDR3 protein is CAISDLAGSPSDNEQFF. CDR3 DNA sequence: TGTGCCATCAGTGACCTAGCGGGATCTCCGAGTGACAATGAGCAGTTCTTC.

This clonotype came up a few times. A junction end diverges from the germline sequence, so it may reflect a read error. V gene TRBV7-9 combines with J gene TRBJ2-1; D unclear. The CDR3 spans 18 residues. CDR1 is SEHNR, CDR2 FQNEAQ, per germline (reference sequence). Here the CDR3 reads CASSLDLMVSGSCNEQFF. The CDR3 nucleotides are TGTGCCAGCAGCTTAGACCTGATGGTCTCCGGCTCCTGCAATGAGCAGTTCTTC.

This clonotype was found many times. J is TRBJ2-2 and V is TRBV24-1, with TRBD2 identical over 10 bases. This CDR3 has 16 amino acids. The germline gives CDR1 KGHDR, CDR2 SFDVKD. With V trimmed by 7 bases and J by 2 bases, 6 bases remained unmatched. In DNA, the CDR3 is TGTGCCACCAGCTCAAGGACTAGCGGCAACACCGGGGAGCTGTTTTTT. It encodes CATSSRTSGNTGELFF.

This clonotype was observed many times. The chain couples TRBV20-1 to TRBJ1-2; D ambiguous. Deletions cut 0 bases from V and 6 bases from J, with 14 bases between. Germline V gives CDR1 DFQATT, CDR2 SNEGSKA (reference sequence). The CDR3 contains 14 residues. The CDR3 nucleotides read TGCAGTGCTAGAGATCAAACTACTGATCATGGCTACACCTTC. It is translated as CSARDQTTDHGYTF.

The table lists this clonotype with many counts. This chain connects TRBV12-3 or TRBV12-4 to TRBJ2-5; unclear D gene. The CDR3 loop spans 11 amino acids. V was pared by 7 bases and J by 5 bases, with 8 bases between. The CDR3 is CASTFGETQYF. In DNA, the CDR3 is TGTGCCAGCACTTTCGGGGAGACCCAGTACTTC.

This chain uses TRBV5-1 with TRBJ2-6; TRBD2 agrees at 11 bases. The CDR3 has 19 residues. Germline V gene lookup returns CDR1 SGHRS and CDR2 YFSETQ. After removal of 7 bases from V and 3 bases from J, the junction contained 15 bases not matched to a gene. In DNA, the CDR3 is TGCGCCAGCGGGCCCCCGGGACTAGCGGATTTCCGTGGGGCCAACGTCCTGACTTTC. Residues: CASGPPGLADFRGANVLTF.

This clonotype was observed at least ten times. This chain links TRBV12-3 or TRBV12-4 with TRBJ2-1; D not certain. The CDR3 sequence is 15 residues long. V was clipped by 6 bases and J by 0 bases, with 12 bases between them. The chain's CDR3 is CASSYTRSSYNEQFF. CDR3 DNA: TGTGCCAGCAGCTACACTCGGTCCTCCTACAATGAGCAGTTCTTC.

Turning to this clonotype: The junction and the germline gene differ at one end; a read error may be behind it. The chain employs TRBV9 and TRBJ2-5; 14 positions agree with TRBD2. Germline CDR1 SGDLS, CDR2 YYNGEE. The CDR3 length is 19 residues. CDR3 nucleotides: TGTGCCAGCAGCCTTAGTACCGGGACTAGCGGGAGTAACCAAGATACCCAGTACTTC. Protein sequence: CASSLSTGTSGSNQDTQYF.

This clonotype was seen at least ten times. The gene calls are TRBV2 and TRBJ2-1, with 8 bases aligning to TRBD2. The germline V gene encodes CDR1 SNHLY and CDR2 FYNNEI. The CDR3 runs 15 residues. The junction had 3 bases not matched to a gene; V was cut back by 1 base and J by 4 bases. CDR3 in amino acids: CASSEGSGKYNEQFF. For the CDR3, the DNA is TGTGCCAGCAGTGAAGGTAGCGGGAAATACAATGAGCAGTTCTTC.

This chain joins TRBV7-9 and TRBJ2-1, with D uncertain. V was pared by 3 bases and J by 9 bases, with 6 bases between. The CDR3 is 11 residues long. The germline V gene has CDR1 SEHNR and CDR2 FQNEAQ (reference sequence). As DNA, the CDR3 is TGTGCCAGCAGCTTGACCCGTGAGCAGTTCTTC. As protein: CASSLTREQFF.

This clonotype was counted only a few times. The genes are TRBV9 and TRBJ2-2, with 9 nucleotides matching TRBD2. In germline, CDR1 is SGDLS, CDR2 YYNGEE. The CDR3 sequence is 14 residues long. V gave up 0 bases and J gave up 8 bases; unmatched junction bases: 2. The CDR3 DNA reads TGTGCCAGCAGCGTAGCAGCGGGAGGTGGGGAGCTGTTTTTT. This encodes CASSVAAGGGELFF.

This clonotype was recorded many times. This chain joins TRBV11-1 and TRBJ1-2; 8 bases map to TRBD1. Trimming removed 5 bases from V and 6 bases from J; junction bases left unmatched: 14. Looked up from germline, CDR1 is SGHAT and CDR2 is FQDESV (reference sequence). The CDR3 spans 16 residues. CDR3 DNA: TGTGCCAGCAGCGGACCGATCGGGACAGGTCTTCATGGCTACACCTTC. Protein sequence: CASSGPIGTGLHGYTF.